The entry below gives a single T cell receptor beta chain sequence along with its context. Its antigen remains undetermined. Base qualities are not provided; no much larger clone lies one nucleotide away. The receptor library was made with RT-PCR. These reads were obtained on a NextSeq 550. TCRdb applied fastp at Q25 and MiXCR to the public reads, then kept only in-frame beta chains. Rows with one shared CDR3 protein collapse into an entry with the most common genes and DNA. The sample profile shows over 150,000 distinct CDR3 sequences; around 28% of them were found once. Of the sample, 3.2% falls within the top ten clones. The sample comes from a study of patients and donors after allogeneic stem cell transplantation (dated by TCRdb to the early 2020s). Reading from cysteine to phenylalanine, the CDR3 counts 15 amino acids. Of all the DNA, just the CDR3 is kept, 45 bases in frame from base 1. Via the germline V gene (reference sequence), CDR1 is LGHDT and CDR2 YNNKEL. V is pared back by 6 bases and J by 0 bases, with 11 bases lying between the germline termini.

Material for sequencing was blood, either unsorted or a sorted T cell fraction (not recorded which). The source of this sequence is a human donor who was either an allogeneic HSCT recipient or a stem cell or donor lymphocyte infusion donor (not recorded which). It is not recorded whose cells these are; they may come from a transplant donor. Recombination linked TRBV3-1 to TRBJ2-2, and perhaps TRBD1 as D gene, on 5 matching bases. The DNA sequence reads TGTGCCAGCAGTCATGACAGATCGAACACCGGGGAGCTGTTTTTT. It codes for CASSHDRSNTGELFF.